The TCR beta chain under discussion was sequenced for a study of blood T cell repertoires in COVID-19. About the study: Donors in the United States, Italy and Spain gave samples during acute or convalescent COVID-19. PBMCs, B-cell-depleted T cells, or T cells were the source of the cDNA or gDNA that made up the material.

Assay used: immunoSEQ multiplex PCR; TCRdb lists only in-frame clones, some missing. This table holds 160,000 or so clones, approximately 77% found once. The table lists this clone with a count of one. Those enrolled, adults aged about 18 to 89 years, came from 25 or so US areas. Grouping used clinical history reported by participants in a survey and questionnaire. Germline CDR1 LNHDA, CDR2 SQIVND (reference sequence). Germline trimming cut 7 bases from V and 1 base from J; bases unmatched to any gene: 3. The CDR3 runs to 14 residues. The rearrangement links TRBV19 to TRBJ1-5; 8 nucleotides match TRBD1. The TCR sequence derives from a man aged 55 to 70 who had recovered from COVID-19. Source material: PBMCs or T cells enriched from blood (not recorded which). The CDR3: CASNQGASNQPQHF. The CDR3 DNA reads TGTGCCAGTAACCAGGGGGCAAGCAATCAGCCCCAGCATTTT.